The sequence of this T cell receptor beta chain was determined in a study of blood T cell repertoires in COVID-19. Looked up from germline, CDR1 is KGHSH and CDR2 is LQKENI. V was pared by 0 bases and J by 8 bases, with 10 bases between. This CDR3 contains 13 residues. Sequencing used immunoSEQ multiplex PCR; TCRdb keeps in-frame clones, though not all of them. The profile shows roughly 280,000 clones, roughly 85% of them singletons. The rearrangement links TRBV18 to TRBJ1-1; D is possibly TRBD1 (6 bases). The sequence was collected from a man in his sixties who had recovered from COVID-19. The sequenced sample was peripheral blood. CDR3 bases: TGTGCCAGCTCACCACCAGACAGGCTGGAAGCTTTCTTT. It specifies CASSPPDRLEAFF.